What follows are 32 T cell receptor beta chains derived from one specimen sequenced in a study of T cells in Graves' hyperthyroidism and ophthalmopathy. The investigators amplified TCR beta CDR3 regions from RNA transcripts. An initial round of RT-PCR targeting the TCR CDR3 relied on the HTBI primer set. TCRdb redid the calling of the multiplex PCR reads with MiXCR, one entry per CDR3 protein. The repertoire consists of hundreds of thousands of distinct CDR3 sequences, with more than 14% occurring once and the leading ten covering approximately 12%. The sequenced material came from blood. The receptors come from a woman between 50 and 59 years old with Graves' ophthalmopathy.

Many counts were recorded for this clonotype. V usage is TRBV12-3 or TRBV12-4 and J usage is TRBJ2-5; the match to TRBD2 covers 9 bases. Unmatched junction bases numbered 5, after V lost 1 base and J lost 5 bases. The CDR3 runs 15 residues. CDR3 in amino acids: CASSLGAGGRETQYF. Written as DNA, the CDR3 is TGTGCCAGCAGTTTAGGAGCGGGAGGCCGGGAGACCCAGTACTTC.

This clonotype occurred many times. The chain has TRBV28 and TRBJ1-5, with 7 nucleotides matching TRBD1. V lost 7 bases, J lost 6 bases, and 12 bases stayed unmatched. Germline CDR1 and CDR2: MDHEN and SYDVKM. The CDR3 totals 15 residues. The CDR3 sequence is CASKNRDSFFQPQHF. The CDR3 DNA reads TGTGCCAGCAAAAACCGGGACAGTTTTTTTCAGCCCCAGCATTTT.

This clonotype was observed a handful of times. The CDR3 sequence: CASSSGTSNTGELFF. CDR3 DNA: TGCGCCAGCAGTTCCGGGACCTCGAACACCGGGGAGCTGTTTTTT. The gene calls are TRBV5-1 and TRBJ2-2; D is tentatively TRBD1 or TRBD2 (5 bases each). Germline loops: CDR1 SGHRS, CDR2 YFSETQ. Trimming cost V 5 bases and J 0 bases, with 11 bases left between them. CDR3 size: 15 residues.

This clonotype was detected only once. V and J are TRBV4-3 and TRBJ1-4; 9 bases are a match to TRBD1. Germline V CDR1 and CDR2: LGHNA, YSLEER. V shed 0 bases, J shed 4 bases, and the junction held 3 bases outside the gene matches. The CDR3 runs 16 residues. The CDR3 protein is CASSQDVGQGNEKLFF. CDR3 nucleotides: TGCGCCAGCAGCCAAGACGTGGGACAGGGTAATGAAAAACTGTTTTTT.

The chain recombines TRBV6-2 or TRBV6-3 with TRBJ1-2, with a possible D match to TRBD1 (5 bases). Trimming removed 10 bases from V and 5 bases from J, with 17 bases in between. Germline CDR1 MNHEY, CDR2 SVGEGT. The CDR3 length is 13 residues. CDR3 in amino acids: CATQLAGNYGYTF. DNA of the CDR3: TGTGCCACACAGTTGGCAGGGAATTATGGCTACACCTTC.

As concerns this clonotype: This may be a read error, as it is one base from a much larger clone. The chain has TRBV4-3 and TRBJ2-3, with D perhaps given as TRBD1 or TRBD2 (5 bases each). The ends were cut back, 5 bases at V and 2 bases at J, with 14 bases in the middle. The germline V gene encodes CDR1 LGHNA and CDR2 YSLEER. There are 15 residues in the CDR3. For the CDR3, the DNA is TGCGCCAGCAGCACGACGGGGCCCCCCACAGATACGCAGTATTTT. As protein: CASSTTGPPTDTQYF.

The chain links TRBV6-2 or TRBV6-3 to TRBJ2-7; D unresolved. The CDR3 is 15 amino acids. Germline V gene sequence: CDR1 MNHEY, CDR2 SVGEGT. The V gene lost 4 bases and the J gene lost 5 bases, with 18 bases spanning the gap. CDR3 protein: CASSSPSLFTDEQYF. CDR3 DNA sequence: TGTGCCAGCAGTTCCCCCAGCCTCTTCACCGACGAGCAGTACTTC.

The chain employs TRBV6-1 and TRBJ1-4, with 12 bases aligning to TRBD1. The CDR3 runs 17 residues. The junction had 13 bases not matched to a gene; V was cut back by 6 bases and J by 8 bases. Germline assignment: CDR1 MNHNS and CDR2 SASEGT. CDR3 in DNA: TGTGCCAGCAGAGCCGGGACAGGGGGCAATGTAGCGGAAAAACTGTTTTTT. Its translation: CASRAGTGGNVAEKLFF.

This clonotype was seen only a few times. CDR3 DNA sequence: TGCGCCAGCAGCCAAGTTTCAGGGGCGGGTGGCTACACCTTC. Translating it yields CASSQVSGAGGYTF. The chain links TRBV4-3 to TRBJ1-2; D is possibly TRBD1 (6 bases). The V gene's germline CDR1 is LGHNA and CDR2 YSLEER. V lost 1 base to trimming and J lost 7 bases, with 13 bases between them. The CDR3 consists of 14 residues.

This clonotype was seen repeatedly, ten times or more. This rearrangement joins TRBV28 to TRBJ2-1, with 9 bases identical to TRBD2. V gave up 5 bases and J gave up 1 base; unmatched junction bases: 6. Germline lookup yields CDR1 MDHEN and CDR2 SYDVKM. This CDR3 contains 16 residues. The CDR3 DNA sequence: TGTGCCAGCAGTCCTCTAGCGGGAAGATCCTACAATGAGCAGTTCTTC. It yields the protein CASSPLAGRSYNEQFF.

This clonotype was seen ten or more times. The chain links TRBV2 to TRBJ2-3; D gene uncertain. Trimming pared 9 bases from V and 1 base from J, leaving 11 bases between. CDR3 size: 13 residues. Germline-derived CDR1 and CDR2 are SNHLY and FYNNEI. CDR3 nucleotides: TGTGCCAGTCCGAACCCCGGCACAGATACGCAGTATTTT. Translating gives CASPNPGTDTQYF.

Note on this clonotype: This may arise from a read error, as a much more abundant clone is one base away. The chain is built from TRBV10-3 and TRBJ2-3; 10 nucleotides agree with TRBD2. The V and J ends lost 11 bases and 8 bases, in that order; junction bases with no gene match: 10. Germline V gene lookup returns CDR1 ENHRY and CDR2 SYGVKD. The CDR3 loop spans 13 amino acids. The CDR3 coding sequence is TGTGCCTCAACTAGCGGGATAGTAGGTACGCAGTATTTT. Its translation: CASTSGIVGTQYF.

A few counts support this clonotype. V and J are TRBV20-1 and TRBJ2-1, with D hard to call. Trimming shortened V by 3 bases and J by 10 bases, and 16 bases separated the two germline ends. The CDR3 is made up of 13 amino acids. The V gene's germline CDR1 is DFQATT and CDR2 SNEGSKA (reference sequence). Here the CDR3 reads CSASYVVGQEQFF. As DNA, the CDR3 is TGCAGTGCTAGTTATGTAGTCGGCCAGGAGCAGTTCTTC.

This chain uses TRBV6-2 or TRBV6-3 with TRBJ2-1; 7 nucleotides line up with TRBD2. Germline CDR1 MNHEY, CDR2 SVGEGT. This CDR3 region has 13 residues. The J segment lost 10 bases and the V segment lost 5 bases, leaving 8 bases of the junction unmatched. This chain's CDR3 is CASSEGTTQEQFF. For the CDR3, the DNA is TGTGCCAGCAGTGAAGGGACTACTCAGGAGCAGTTCTTC.

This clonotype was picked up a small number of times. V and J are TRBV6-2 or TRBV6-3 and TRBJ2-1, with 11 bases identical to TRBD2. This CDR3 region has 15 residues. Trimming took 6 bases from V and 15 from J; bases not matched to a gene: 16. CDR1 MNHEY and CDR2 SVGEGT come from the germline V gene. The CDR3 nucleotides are TGTGCCAGCAGAGGAATAGCGGGAGGGCCCGTTTCTGCGTTCTTC. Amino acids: CASRGIAGGPVSAFF.

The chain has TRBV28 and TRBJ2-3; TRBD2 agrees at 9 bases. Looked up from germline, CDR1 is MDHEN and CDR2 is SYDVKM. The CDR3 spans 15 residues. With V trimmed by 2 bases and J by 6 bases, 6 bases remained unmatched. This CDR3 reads CASSLVAGEEDTQYF. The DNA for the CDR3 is TGTGCCAGCAGTTTAGTAGCGGGAGAGGAGGATACGCAGTATTTT. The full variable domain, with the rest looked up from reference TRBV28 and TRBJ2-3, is DVKVTQSSRYLVKRTGEKVFLECVQDMDHENMFWYRQDPGLGLRLIYFSYDVKMKEKGDIPEGYSVSREKKERFSLILESASTNQTSMYLCASSLVAGEEDTQYFGPGTRLTVL.

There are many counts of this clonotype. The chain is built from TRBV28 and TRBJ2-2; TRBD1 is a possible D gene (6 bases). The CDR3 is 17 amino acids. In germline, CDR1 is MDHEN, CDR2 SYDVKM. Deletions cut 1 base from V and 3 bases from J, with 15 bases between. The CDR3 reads CASSLFQGLGDTGELFF. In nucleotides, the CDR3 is TGTGCCAGCAGTTTATTTCAGGGGTTGGGTGACACCGGGGAGCTGTTTTTT.

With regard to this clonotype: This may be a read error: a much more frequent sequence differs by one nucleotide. The CDR3 DNA is TGTGCCGGCAGCTTACAGGGGAGGCTGAACACTGAAGCTTTCTTT. Encoded protein: CAGSLQGRLNTEAFF. V usage is TRBV2 and J usage is TRBJ1-1, with 7 nucleotides matching TRBD1. Germline CDR1 reads SNHLY; CDR2 reads FYNNEI. The CDR3 totals 15 residues.

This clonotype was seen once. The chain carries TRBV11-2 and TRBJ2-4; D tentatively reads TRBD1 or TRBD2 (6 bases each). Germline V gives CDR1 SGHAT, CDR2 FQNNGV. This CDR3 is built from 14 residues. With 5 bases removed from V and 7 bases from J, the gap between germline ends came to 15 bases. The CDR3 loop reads CASSLLRGANIQYF. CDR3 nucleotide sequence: TGTGCCAGCAGCCTATTGAGGGGGGCCAACATTCAGTACTTC. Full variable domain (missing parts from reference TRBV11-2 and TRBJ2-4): EAGVAQSPRYKIIEKRQSVAFWCNPISGHATLYWYQQILGQGPKLLIQFQNNGVVDDSQLPKDRFSAERLKGVDSTLKIQPAKLEDSAVYLCASSLLRGANIQYFGAGTRLSVL.

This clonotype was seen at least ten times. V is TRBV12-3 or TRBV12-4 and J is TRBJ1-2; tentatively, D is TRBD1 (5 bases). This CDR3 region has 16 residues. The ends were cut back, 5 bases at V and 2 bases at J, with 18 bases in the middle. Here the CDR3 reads CASSPTVPRGNYGYTF. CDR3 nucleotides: TGTGCCAGCAGTCCCACCGTACCCCGGGGGAACTATGGCTACACCTTC.

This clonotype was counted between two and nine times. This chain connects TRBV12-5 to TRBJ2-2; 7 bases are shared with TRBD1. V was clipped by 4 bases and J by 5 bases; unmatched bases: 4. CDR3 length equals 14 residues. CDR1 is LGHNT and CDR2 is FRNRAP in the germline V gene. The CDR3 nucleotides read TGTGCTAGTGGTTCAGTGACAGGGACCGGGGAGCTGTTTTTT. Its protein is CASGSVTGTGELFF.

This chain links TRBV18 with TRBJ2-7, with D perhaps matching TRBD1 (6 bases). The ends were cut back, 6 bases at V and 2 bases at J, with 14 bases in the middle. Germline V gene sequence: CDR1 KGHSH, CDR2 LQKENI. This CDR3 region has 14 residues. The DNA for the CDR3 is TGTGCCAGCTCCCGGGACACTCAAGCCTACGAGCAGTACTTC. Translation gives CASSRDTQAYEQYF.

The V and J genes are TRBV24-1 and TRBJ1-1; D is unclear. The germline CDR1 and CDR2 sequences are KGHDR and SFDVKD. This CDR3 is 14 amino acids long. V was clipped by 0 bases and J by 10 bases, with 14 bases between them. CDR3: CATSDLGRFGGAFF. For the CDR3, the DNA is TGTGCCACCAGTGATTTGGGGAGGTTTGGCGGAGCTTTCTTT.

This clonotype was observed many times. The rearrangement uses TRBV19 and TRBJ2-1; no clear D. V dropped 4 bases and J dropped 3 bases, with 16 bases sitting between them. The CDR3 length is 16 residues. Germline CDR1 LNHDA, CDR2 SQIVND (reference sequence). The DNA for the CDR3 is TGTGCCAGTAGTACCCCACGACATCTGTACTACAATGAGCAGTTCTTC. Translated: CASSTPRHLYYNEQFF. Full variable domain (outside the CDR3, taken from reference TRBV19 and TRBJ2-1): DGGITQSPKYLFRKEGQNVTLSCEQNLNHDAMYWYRQDPGQGLRLIYYSQIVNDFQKGDIAEGYSVSREKKESFPLTVTSAQKNPTAFYLCASSTPRHLYYNEQFFGPGTRLTVL.

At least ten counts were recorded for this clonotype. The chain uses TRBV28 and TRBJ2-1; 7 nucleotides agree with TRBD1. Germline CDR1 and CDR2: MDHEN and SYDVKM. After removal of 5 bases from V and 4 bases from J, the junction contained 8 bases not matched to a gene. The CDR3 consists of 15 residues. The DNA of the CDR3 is TGTGCCAGCAGTCCAGGGGGACAATTTTACAATGAGCAGTTCTTC. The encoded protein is CASSPGGQFYNEQFF.

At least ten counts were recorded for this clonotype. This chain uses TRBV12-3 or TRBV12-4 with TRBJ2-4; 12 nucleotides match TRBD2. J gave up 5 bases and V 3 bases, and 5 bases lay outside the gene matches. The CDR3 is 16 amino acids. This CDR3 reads CASSFRLAGVENIQYF. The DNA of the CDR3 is TGTGCCAGCAGTTTCAGACTAGCGGGAGTGGAAAACATTCAGTACTTC.

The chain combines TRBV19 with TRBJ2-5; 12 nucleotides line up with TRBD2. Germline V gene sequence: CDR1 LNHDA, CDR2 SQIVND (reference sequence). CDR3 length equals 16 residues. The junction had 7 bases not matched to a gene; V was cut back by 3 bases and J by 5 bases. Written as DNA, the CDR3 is TGTGCCAGTAGTATTCTTTTAACTAGCGGGAGGGAGACCCAGTACTTC. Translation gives CASSILLTSGRETQYF.

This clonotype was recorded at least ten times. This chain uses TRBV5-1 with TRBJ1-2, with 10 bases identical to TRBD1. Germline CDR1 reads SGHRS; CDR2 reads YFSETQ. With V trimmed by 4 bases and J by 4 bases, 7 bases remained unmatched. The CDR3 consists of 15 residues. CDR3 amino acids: CASSRDRGRAYGYTF. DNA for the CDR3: TGCGCCAGCAGCCGCGACAGGGGGCGCGCCTATGGCTACACCTTC.

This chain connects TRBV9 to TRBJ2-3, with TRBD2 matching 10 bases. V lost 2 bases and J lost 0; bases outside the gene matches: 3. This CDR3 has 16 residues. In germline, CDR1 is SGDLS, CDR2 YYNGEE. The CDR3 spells CASSVLAGVSTDTQYF. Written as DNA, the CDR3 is TGTGCCAGCAGCGTCCTAGCGGGAGTCAGCACAGATACGCAGTATTTT.

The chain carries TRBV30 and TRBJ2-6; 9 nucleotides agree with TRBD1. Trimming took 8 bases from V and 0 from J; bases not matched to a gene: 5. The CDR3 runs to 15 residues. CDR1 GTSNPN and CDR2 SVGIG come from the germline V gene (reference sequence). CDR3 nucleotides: TGTGCCGTACAGGGGGCTCTCTCTGGGGCCAACGTCCTGACTTTC. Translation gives CAVQGALSGANVLTF.

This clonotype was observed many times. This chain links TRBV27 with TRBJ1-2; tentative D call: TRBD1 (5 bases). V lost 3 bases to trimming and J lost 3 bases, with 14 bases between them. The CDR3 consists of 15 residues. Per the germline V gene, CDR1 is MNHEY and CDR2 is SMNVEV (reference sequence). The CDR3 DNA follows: TGTGCCAGCAGTTTCGCAGGGCGGCAAGACTATGGCTACACCTTC. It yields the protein CASSFAGRQDYGYTF.

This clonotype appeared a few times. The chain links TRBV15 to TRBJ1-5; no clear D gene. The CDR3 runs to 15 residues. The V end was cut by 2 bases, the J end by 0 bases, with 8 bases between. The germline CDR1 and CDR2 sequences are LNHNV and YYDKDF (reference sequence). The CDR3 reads CATSRSGLSNQPQHF. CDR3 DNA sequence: TGTGCCACCAGCAGAAGCGGACTTAGCAATCAGCCCCAGCATTTT. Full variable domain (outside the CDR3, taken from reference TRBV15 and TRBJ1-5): DAMVIQNPRYQVTQFGKPVTLSCSQTLNHNVMYWYQQKSSQAPKLLFHYYDKDFNNEADTPDNFQSRRPNTSFCFLDIRSPGLGDTAMYLCATSRSGLSNQPQHFGDGTRLSIL.